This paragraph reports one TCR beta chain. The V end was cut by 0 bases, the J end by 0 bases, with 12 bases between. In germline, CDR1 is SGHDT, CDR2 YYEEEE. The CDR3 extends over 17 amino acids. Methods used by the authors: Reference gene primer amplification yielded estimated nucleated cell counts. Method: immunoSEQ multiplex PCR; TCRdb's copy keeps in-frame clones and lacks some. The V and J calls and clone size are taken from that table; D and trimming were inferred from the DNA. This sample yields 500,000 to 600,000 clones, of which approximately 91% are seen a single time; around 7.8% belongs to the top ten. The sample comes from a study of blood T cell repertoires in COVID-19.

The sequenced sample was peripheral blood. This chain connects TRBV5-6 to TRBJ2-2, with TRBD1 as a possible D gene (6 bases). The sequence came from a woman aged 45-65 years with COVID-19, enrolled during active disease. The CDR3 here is CASSLAPGATNTGELFF. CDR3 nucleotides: TGTGCCAGCAGCTTGGCCCCAGGGGCTACGAACACCGGGGAGCTGTTTTTT. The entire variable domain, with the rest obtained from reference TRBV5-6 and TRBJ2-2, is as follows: DAGVTQSPTHLIKTRGQQVTLRCSPKSGHDTVSWYQQALGQGPQFIFQYYEEEERQRGNFPDRFSGHQFPNYSSELNVNALLLGDSALYLCASSLAPGATNTGELFFGEGSRLTVL.